The clone carrying this TCR delta chain ranks as medium-sized. A far larger clone is one nucleotide away, so this likely arose from a read error. Germline V lookup: CDR1 GEAIGNYY, CDR2 EKD. The CDR3 loop spans 14 amino acids. Between the trimmed V and J ends, which lost 6 bases and 4 bases, there was a span of 17 bases. TCRdb ran CATT on the RT-PCR reads. Among about 1,400 delta-chain clones listed, more than 2% were seen once. The record originates from a study of gamma-delta T cells after stem cell transplantation. This chain joins TRDV2 and TRDJ1; the D is unclear. The sequencing input was gamma-delta T cells. The source is a human donor. It is not recorded whose cells these are; they may come from a transplant donor. CDR3 nucleotide sequence: TGTGCCTGTAACCCGTTAGGAGGTAGCGATAAACTCATCTTT. This codes for CACNPLGGSDKLIF.